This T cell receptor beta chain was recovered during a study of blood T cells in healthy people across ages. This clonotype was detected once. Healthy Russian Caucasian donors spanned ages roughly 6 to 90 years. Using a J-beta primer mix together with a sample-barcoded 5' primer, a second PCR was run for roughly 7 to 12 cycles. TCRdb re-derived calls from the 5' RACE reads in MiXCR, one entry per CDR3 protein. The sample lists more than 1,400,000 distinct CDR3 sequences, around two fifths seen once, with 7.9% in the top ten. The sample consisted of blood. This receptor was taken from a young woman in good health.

The CDR3 region is CASSVLGSGEQYF. CDR3 bases: TGTGCCAGCAGTGTATTGGGATCCGGCGAGCAGTACTTC. The chain is built from TRBV2 and TRBJ2-5; no definite D call. TRBJ2-7 matches the DNA end more closely, so the J call is doubtful. CDR3 size: 13 residues. CDR1 is SNHLY and CDR2 is FYNNEI in the germline V gene.